This T cell receptor beta chain was captured in a study of T cell changes during pregnancy in multiple sclerosis. CDR1 and CDR2 (germline): MNHEY, SMNVEV (reference sequence). V gave up 6 bases and J gave up 3 bases; unmatched junction bases: 12. This CDR3 region has 16 residues. Profiling relied on immunoSEQ multiplex PCR, and the TCRdb table lists in-frame clones only, not all of them. The sample carries 100,000 or so clones, about 93% recorded once. The V gene is TRBV27, the J gene TRBJ2-7, with 9 bases matching TRBD2. This TCR was sampled from a female donor with multiple sclerosis, enrolled in a pregnancy study. The sample here was peripheral blood, taken in the first trimester of pregnancy. CDR3 nucleotides: TGTGCCAGCAGGAGCGCCCTAGCGGGAATCAGCTACGAGCAGTACTTC. This translates into CASRSALAGISYEQYF.